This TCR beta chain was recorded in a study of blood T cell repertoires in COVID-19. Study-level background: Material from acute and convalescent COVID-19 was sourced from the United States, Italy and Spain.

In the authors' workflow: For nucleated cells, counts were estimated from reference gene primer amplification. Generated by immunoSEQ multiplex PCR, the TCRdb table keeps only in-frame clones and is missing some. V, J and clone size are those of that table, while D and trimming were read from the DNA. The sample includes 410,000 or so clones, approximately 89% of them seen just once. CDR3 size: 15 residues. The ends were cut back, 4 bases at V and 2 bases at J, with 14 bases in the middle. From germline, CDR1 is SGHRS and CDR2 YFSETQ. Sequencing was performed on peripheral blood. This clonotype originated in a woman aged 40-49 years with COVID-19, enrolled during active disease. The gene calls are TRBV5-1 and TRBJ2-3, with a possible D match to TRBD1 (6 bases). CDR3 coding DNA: TGCGCCAGCAGCCGACAGGAGATACCCACAGATACGCAGTATTTT. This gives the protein CASSRQEIPTDTQYF.